These 18 T cell receptor beta chains share one sample of origin, sequenced in a study of regulatory T cells in long-lasting Graves disease. Libraries of TCR beta came from iRepertoire HTBI primers plus Arm-PCR of CDR3 regions. From the multiplex PCR reads, TCRdb called clonotypes with MiXCR, one entry per CDR3 protein. The sample yields hundreds of thousands of distinct CDR3 sequences, 15% seen once. Time point here: newly diagnosed GD, antithyroid drugs for less than 3 months. Isolated PBMC RNA provided the starting material for the TCR library. A further study also used this sample, focusing on T cells in Graves' hyperthyroidism and ophthalmopathy.

The specimen comprised peripheral blood mononuclear cells (PBMCs), sampled at new diagnosis, from a patient treated with antithyroid drugs. The origin of the receptors is a woman aged 40 to 49 with Graves disease.

This clonotype was seen only a few times. The rearrangement uses TRBV28 and TRBJ2-7, with D possibly being TRBD2 (5 bases). Germline values: CDR1 MDHEN, CDR2 SYDVKM. The CDR3 sequence is 11 residues long. Trimming stripped 10 bases from V and 2 bases from J, with 9 bases between. The CDR3: CATEGTYEQYF. CDR3 nucleotides: TGTGCCACTGAGGGAACCTACGAGCAGTACTTC.

The chain combines TRBV30 with TRBJ1-5; D is unresolved. The CDR3 is 14 residues long. Germline CDR1 GTSNPN, CDR2 SVGIG (reference sequence). The V end lost 2 bases, the J end lost 3 bases, and 11 bases lay between the germline ends. The CDR3 protein is CAWSRPQPNQPQHF. DNA of the CDR3: TGTGCCTGGAGTAGACCTCAGCCCAATCAGCCCCAGCATTTT.

This clonotype was seen at least ten times. The gene calls are TRBV28 and TRBJ2-2; D may be TRBD1 or TRBD2 (7 bases each). Trimming pared 6 bases from V and 1 base from J, leaving 24 bases between. Germline assignment: CDR1 MDHEN and CDR2 SYDVKM. The CDR3 is 19 amino acids. For the CDR3, the DNA is TGTGCCAGCAGAGGCCGGGACAGCGAGGGAGGGAAGAACACCGGGGAGCTGTTTTTT. It specifies CASRGRDSEGGKNTGELFF.

This clonotype was detected many times. This chain connects TRBV10-3 to TRBJ2-6; D perhaps matches TRBD1 (6 bases). Germline CDR1 reads ENHRY; CDR2 reads SYGVKD. Trimming shortened V by 8 bases and J by 2 bases, and 16 bases separated the two germline ends. The CDR3 loop spans 16 amino acids. CDR3 nucleotides: TGTGCCATCGGCACAGGGCCCGTGACTGGGGCCAACGTCCTGACTTTC. This encodes CAIGTGPVTGANVLTF.

In its sample, this clonotype was seen a few times. The chain couples TRBV19 to TRBJ1-2; D not certain. The germline gives CDR1 LNHDA, CDR2 SQIVND (reference sequence). V shed 5 bases and J shed 5 bases, with 12 bases lying between them. The CDR3 covers 13 residues. The CDR3 coding sequence is TGTGCCAGTAGTTTCCGGACGGCGTATGGCTACACCTTC. It yields the protein CASSFRTAYGYTF.

The V and J genes are TRBV29-1 and TRBJ1-3; D remains ambiguous. V lost 8 bases and J 0 bases, leaving 8 bases between the germline ends. Germline V gene data show CDR1 as SQVTM and CDR2 as ANQGSEA. This CDR3 region has 12 residues. The CDR3 coding sequence is TGCAGCCTTCGAGACTCTGGAAACACCATATATTTT. It is translated as CSLRDSGNTIYF.

This clonotype was seen ten or more times. This sequence joins TRBV14 and TRBJ2-1; 13 bases are shared with TRBD2. CDR1 is SGHDN, CDR2 FVKESK, per germline. This CDR3 comprises 19 residues. V trimming: 0 bases; J trimming: 9 bases; junction bases outside the gene matches: 14. CDR3 sequence (DNA): TGTGCCAGCAGCCAAGATCCGGGACTAGCGGGGCGGACCAGAGGTGAGCAGTTCTTC. It specifies CASSQDPGLAGRTRGEQFF.

At least ten counts were recorded for this clonotype. The chain employs TRBV7-9 and TRBJ2-5; tentatively, D is TRBD2 (5 bases). This CDR3 spans 13 amino acids. Germline CDR1 and CDR2: SEHNR and FQNEAQ (reference sequence). V gave up 3 bases and J gave up 0 bases, with 5 bases separating them. DNA of the CDR3: TGTGCCAGCAGCTTCGGGGACCAAGAGACCCAGTACTTC. Protein product: CASSFGDQETQYF.

V is TRBV9 and J is TRBJ2-5; D possibly corresponds to TRBD2 (5 bases). V gave up 0 bases and J gave up 6 bases, with 15 bases separating them. The CDR3 runs 15 residues. CDR1 SGDLS and CDR2 YYNGEE come from the germline V gene. The CDR3 sequence: CASSVDHLGVKTQYF. CDR3 bases: TGTGCCAGCAGCGTAGACCACCTCGGGGTGAAGACCCAGTACTTC.

This clonotype was seen only a few times. The chain is built from TRBV3-1 and TRBJ2-7, with D perhaps matching TRBD1 or TRBD2 (5 bases each). Germline V CDR1 and CDR2: LGHDT, YNNKEL (reference sequence). Trimming cost V 5 bases and J 7 bases, with 21 bases left between them. This CDR3 comprises 15 residues. Written as DNA, the CDR3 is TGTGCCAGCAGCTACGGGACCGGCTCCTATGGGGAGCAGTACTTC. Translating gives CASSYGTGSYGEQYF.

The chain joins TRBV7-3 to TRBJ2-5, with D possibly being TRBD2 (7 bases). The CDR3 consists of 12 residues. The V end lost 2 bases, the J end lost 9 bases, and 10 bases lay between the germline ends. Germline CDR1 and CDR2: SGHTA and FQGTGA. The DNA for the CDR3 is TGTGCCAGCAGCTTAGGAGGGGGGGCCCAGTACTTC. Translated: CASSLGGGAQYF.

This clonotype came up many times. The chain links TRBV6-1 to TRBJ2-7; TRBD1 is a possible D gene (6 bases). CDR3 size: 14 residues. The germline gives CDR1 MNHNS, CDR2 SASEGT. Trimming pared 2 bases from V and 3 bases from J, leaving 11 bases between. Written as DNA, the CDR3 is TGTGCCAGCAGTGAACCGGGACATATCTACGAGCAGTACTTC. This gives the protein CASSEPGHIYEQYF.

In its sample, this clonotype was seen many times. The rearrangement links TRBV27 to TRBJ1-5; 9 bases fit TRBD1. Germline values: CDR1 MNHEY, CDR2 SMNVEV (reference sequence). Trimming removed 4 bases from V and 5 bases from J; junction bases left unmatched: 3. The CDR3 contains 14 residues. Here the CDR3 reads CASSYRTGDQPQHF. The CDR3 DNA reads TGTGCCAGCAGTTATCGGACAGGGGATCAGCCCCAGCATTTT.

Ten or more counts support this clonotype. The CDR3 reads CASSLREQETQYF. As DNA, the CDR3 is TGTGCCAGCAGTTTAAGAGAGCAAGAGACCCAGTACTTC. The chain has TRBV28 and TRBJ2-5; no reliable D call. The length of the CDR3 is 13 residues. The germline V gene encodes CDR1 MDHEN and CDR2 SYDVKM. Deletions cut 2 bases from V and 2 bases from J, with 6 bases between. Full variable domain (missing parts from reference TRBV28 and TRBJ2-5): DVKVTQSSRYLVKRTGEKVFLECVQDMDHENMFWYRQDPGLGLRLIYFSYDVKMKEKGDIPEGYSVSREKKERFSLILESASTNQTSMYLCASSLREQETQYFGPGTRLLVL.

The chain uses TRBV30 and TRBJ2-3; 9 positions agree with TRBD1. V trimming: 2 bases; J trimming: 1 base; junction bases outside the gene matches: 1. The CDR3 loop spans 14 amino acids. Looked up from germline, CDR1 is GTSNPN and CDR2 is SVGIG (reference sequence). The CDR3 loop is CAWSWTGGTDTQYF. The CDR3 nucleotides read TGTGCCTGGAGTTGGACAGGGGGCACAGATACGCAGTATTTT.

This chain links TRBV19 with TRBJ2-1, with 10 nucleotides matching TRBD2. After removal of 6 bases from V and 7 bases from J, the junction contained 3 bases not matched to a gene. The V gene's germline CDR1 is LNHDA and CDR2 SQIVND (reference sequence). This CDR3 comprises 13 residues. This chain's CDR3 is CASRVSGGNEQFF. The CDR3 bases are TGTGCCAGTAGGGTTAGCGGGGGGAATGAGCAGTTCTTC.

Points on this clonotype: Being one base from a much bigger clone, this may be a read error. This chain uses TRBV6-1 with TRBJ1-1; no clear D gene. Deletions cut 4 bases from V and 7 bases from J, with 16 bases between. This CDR3 comprises 14 residues. Germline V gene data show CDR1 as MNHNS and CDR2 as SASEGT. CDR3 loop: CASSVLGSGNEAFF. The CDR3 nucleotides read TGTGCCAGCAGTGTCCTGGGGTCGGGCAATGAAGCTTTCTTT.

Ten or more counts support this clonotype. The V call is TRBV19, the J call TRBJ2-5; no clear D gene. The germline V gene encodes CDR1 LNHDA and CDR2 SQIVND (reference sequence). Trimming removed 5 bases at V and 1 base at J, with 8 bases between. The CDR3 has 13 residues. The CDR3 protein is CASSVQIQETQYF. The CDR3 DNA reads TGTGCCAGTAGTGTACAGATCCAAGAGACCCAGTACTTC.